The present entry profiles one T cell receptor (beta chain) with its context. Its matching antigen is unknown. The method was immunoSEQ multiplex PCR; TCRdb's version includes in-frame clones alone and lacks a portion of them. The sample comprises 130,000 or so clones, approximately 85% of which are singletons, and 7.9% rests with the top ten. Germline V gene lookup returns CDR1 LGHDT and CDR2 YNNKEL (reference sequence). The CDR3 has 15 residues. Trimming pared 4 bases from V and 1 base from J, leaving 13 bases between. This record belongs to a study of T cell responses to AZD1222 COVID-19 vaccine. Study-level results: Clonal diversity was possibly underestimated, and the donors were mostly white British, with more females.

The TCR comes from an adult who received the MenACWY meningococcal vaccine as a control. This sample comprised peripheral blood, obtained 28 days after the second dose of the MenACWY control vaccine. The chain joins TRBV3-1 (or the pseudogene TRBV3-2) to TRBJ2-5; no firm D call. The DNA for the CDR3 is TGTGCCAGCAGCCCCCCCGACCTTTTCCAAGAGACCCAGTACTTC. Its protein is CASSPPDLFQETQYF.